What follows are 21 T cell receptor beta chains derived from one specimen sequenced in a study of PD-1 blockade in mismatch repair-deficient tumors. Clones were read by immunoSEQ multiplex PCR, and TCRdb kept only the in-frame ones, dropping some. The repertoire holds 100,000 or so clones, with over 65% as singletons. Sequencing was performed on peripheral blood, taken 35 to 37 weeks after starting pembrolizumab. Every receptor here comes from an adult with mismatch repair-deficient cancer.

The chain recombines TRBV9 with TRBJ2-1; D is perhaps TRBD1 or TRBD2 (5 bases each). From germline, CDR1 is SGDLS and CDR2 YYNGEE. CDR3 length: 17 amino acids. Trimming stripped 2 bases from V and 6 bases from J, with 21 bases between. The CDR3, as DNA: TGTGCCAGCAGCGTTGACTTCGGGACCACCCTAGGCAATGAGCAGTTCTTC. Its protein is CASSVDFGTTLGNEQFF.

The rearrangement joins TRBV5-1 to TRBJ1-1; TRBD1 aligns across 9 bases. The V gene's germline CDR1 is SGHRS and CDR2 YFSETQ. V dropped 5 bases and J dropped 1; count of bases not matched to a gene: 3. The CDR3 runs to 14 residues. The CDR3 DNA sequence: TGCGCCAGCAGGGACAGGGGACCGAACACTGAAGCTTTCTTT. As protein: CASRDRGPNTEAFF.

Written as DNA, the CDR3 is TGTGCCAGCAGTGCGACTAGCGGGAGCACAGATACGCAGTATTTT. This translates into CASSATSGSTDTQYF. This rearrangement joins TRBV6-4 to TRBJ2-3; 10 bases match TRBD2. Germline V lookup: CDR1 MRHNA, CDR2 SNTAGT. Trimming took 4 bases from V and 0 from J; bases not matched to a gene: 1. This CDR3 comprises 15 residues.

The rearrangement joins TRBV18 to TRBJ1-1, with D uncertain. Germline V CDR1 and CDR2: KGHSH, LQKENI. Between the trimmed V and J ends, which lost 4 bases and 7 bases, there was a span of 10 bases. The CDR3 loop spans 12 amino acids. CDR3 in DNA: TGTGCCAGCTCACTACAAGCTAGTGAAGCTTTCTTT. Translation gives CASSLQASEAFF. The whole variable domain, remainder taken from reference TRBV18 and TRBJ1-1, is NAGVMQNPRHLVRRRGQEARLRCSPMKGHSHVYWYRQLPEEGLKFMVYLQKENIIDESGMPKERFSAEFPKEGPSILRIQQVVRGDSAAYFCASSLQASEAFFGQGTRLTVV.

The V and J genes are TRBV6-6 and TRBJ2-7; D ambiguous. Germline V gene lookup returns CDR1 MNHNY and CDR2 SVGAGI (reference sequence). This CDR3 spans 11 amino acids. Trimming cost V 10 bases and J 5 bases, with 12 bases left between them. CDR3 protein: CATGPVNEQYF. The CDR3 DNA is TGTGCCACTGGGCCAGTGAACGAGCAGTACTTC.

This chain connects TRBV4-2 to TRBJ2-2, with 10 bases that match TRBD2. Germline CDR1 is LGHNA and CDR2 is YNFKEQ. The trim removed 2 bases at V and 5 bases at J, leaving 8 bases unmatched. The CDR3 is 17 residues long. CDR3 amino acids: CASSQTPSGSFTGELFF. In DNA, the CDR3 is TGTGCCAGCAGCCAAACACCTAGCGGGAGTTTTACCGGGGAGCTGTTTTTT.

The chain links TRBV7-9 to TRBJ2-3; tentative D call: TRBD1 (5 bases). The CDR3 has 13 residues. The germline CDR1 and CDR2 sequences are SEHNR and FQNEAQ (reference sequence). Trimming took off 6 bases at V and 6 bases at J, with 13 bases between the two ends. The CDR3 protein is CASRVGALDTQYF. The CDR3, as DNA: TGTGCCAGCAGGGTAGGGGCCCTGGATACGCAGTATTTT. The full variable domain, its missing parts supplied by reference TRBV7-9 and TRBJ2-3, is DTGVSQNPRHKITKRGQNVTFRCDPISEHNRLYWYRQTLGQGPEFLTYFQNEAQLEKSRLLSDRFSAERPKGSFSTLEIQRTEQGDSAMYLCASRVGALDTQYFGPGTRLTVL.

The chain links TRBV5-1 to TRBJ2-1, with TRBD2 matching over 8 bases. V lost 4 bases, J lost 6 bases, and 9 bases stayed unmatched. This CDR3 contains 15 residues. Germline V gives CDR1 SGHRS, CDR2 YFSETQ. The CDR3 here is CASSRAGEVSNEQFF. As DNA, the CDR3 is TGCGCCAGCAGCCGAGCGGGAGAAGTCAGCAATGAGCAGTTCTTC.

The chain is built from TRBV7-9 and TRBJ2-7; 9 bases fit TRBD2. Losses at the gene ends were 1 base for V and 5 bases for J; bases not matched to a gene: 9. The germline V gene has CDR1 SEHNR and CDR2 FQNEAQ (reference sequence). The CDR3 runs 16 residues. CDR3 nucleotides: TGTGCCAGCAGCTTAGGTCTGGCTAGCGGGACCCACGAGCAGTACTTC. Translated, it gives CASSLGLASGTHEQYF.

This clone was recorded a few times. J is TRBJ2-4 and V is TRBV7-2; D may be TRBD2 (6 bases). The V gene's germline CDR1 is SGHTA and CDR2 FQGNSA. This CDR3 spans 14 amino acids. Deletions cut 2 bases from V and 6 bases from J, with 11 bases between. CDR3 nucleotide sequence: TGTGCCAGCAGCTTATGGGAGGAGGGAAACATTCAGTACTTC. It yields the protein CASSLWEEGNIQYF.

This clone has more than one count but fewer than ten. This rearrangement joins TRBV6-5 to TRBJ2-7; TRBD2 aligns across 11 bases. This CDR3 spans 15 amino acids. V shed 6 bases and J 5 bases; nucleotides not matched to a gene: 9. Germline V gives CDR1 MNHEY, CDR2 SVGAGI. CDR3 sequence: CASSSSGRRPNEQYF. The CDR3, as DNA: TGTGCCAGCAGCTCTAGCGGGAGGCGACCCAACGAGCAGTACTTC.

The genes are TRBV6-5 and TRBJ2-7; D call uncertain. V lost 6 bases to trimming and J lost 1 base, with 10 bases between them. The CDR3 runs 13 residues. The germline CDR1 and CDR2 sequences are MNHEY and SVGAGI. DNA of the CDR3: TGTGCCAGCAGAGGACCAAGTTCCTACGAGCAGTACTTC. This gives the protein CASRGPSSYEQYF.

Worth noting for this clone: This sample includes further DNA sequences coding for the same CDR3. This sequence joins TRBV4-1 and TRBJ1-5; D might be TRBD1 (5 bases). The CDR3 spans 13 residues. The germline gives CDR1 MGHRA, CDR2 YSYEKL. V was shortened by 1 base and J by 6 bases, with 7 bases between the two germline ends. CDR3 protein: CASSQVGGQPQHF. The CDR3 bases are TGCGCCAGCAGCCAAGTTGGGGGTCAGCCCCAGCATTTT.

The chain couples TRBV4-3 to TRBJ2-2, with 7 bases identical to TRBD2. Germline V gene data show CDR1 as LGHNA and CDR2 as YSLEER. The CDR3 loop spans 16 amino acids. V shed 1 base, J shed 5 bases, and the junction held 7 bases outside the gene matches. CDR3 bases: TGCGCCAGCAGCCAAGTTACGGGACTAACGACCGGGGAGCTGTTTTTT. This codes for CASSQVTGLTTGELFF.

This chain uses TRBV18 with TRBJ1-1; TRBD1 matches 7 bases. The germline gives CDR1 KGHSH, CDR2 LQKENI. CDR3 length: 14 residues. V lost 4 bases to trimming and J lost 1 base; unmatched junction nucleotides: 3. The CDR3 loop reads CASSRGTANTEAFF. The CDR3 bases are TGTGCCAGCTCACGGGGGACAGCGAACACTGAAGCTTTCTTT.

This clone was detected once. The rearrangement links TRBV10-3 to TRBJ2-7; TRBD2 agrees at 12 bases. Trimming cost V 6 bases and J 3 bases; bases outside gene matches: 6. Germline V gives CDR1 ENHRY, CDR2 SYGVKD. This CDR3 contains 15 residues. As DNA, the CDR3 is TGTGCCATCAGCACGGGACTAGCGGGTTTCTACGAGCAGTACTTC. It yields the protein CAISTGLAGFYEQYF.

This chain links TRBV6-6 with TRBJ2-7; 10 nucleotides agree with TRBD2. This CDR3 comprises 15 residues. V lost 2 bases, J lost 4 bases, and 5 bases stayed unmatched. Germline-derived CDR1 and CDR2 are MNHNY and SVGAGI (reference sequence). The CDR3 sequence is CASSYGASGSYEQYF. Here the CDR3 DNA reads TGTGCCAGCAGTTACGGCGCTAGCGGGAGTTACGAGCAGTACTTC.

Only one count was recorded for this clone. The rearrangement links TRBV2 to TRBJ1-1, with 7 bases lining up with TRBD1. The CDR3 is 13 amino acids. The trim removed 10 bases at V and 6 bases at J, leaving 11 bases unmatched. Germline V CDR1 and CDR2: SNHLY, FYNNEI. This chain's CDR3 is CATDSLGGPEAFF. For the CDR3, the DNA is TGTGCCACAGACTCACTAGGGGGCCCTGAAGCTTTCTTT.

The gene calls are TRBV6-6 and TRBJ2-2; D is possibly TRBD2 (6 bases). Trimming took 7 bases from V and 3 from J, leaving 15 bases between them. Germline CDR1 MNHNY, CDR2 SVGAGI (reference sequence). The CDR3 length is 15 residues. In nucleotides, the CDR3 is TGTGCCAGCAACCCCACTAGCCGTCACACCGGGGAGCTGTTTTTT. Encoded protein: CASNPTSRHTGELFF.

The genes are TRBV5-6 and TRBJ2-5; 7 bases agree with TRBD1. The germline CDR1 and CDR2 sequences are SGHDT and YYEEEE. The CDR3 runs 16 residues. V shed 0 bases, J shed 5 bases, and the junction held 10 bases outside the gene matches. The CDR3 region is CASSLGNVGGFETQYF. CDR3 sequence (DNA): TGTGCCAGCAGCTTGGGCAACGTAGGGGGCTTTGAGACCCAGTACTTC.

This chain uses TRBV5-6 with TRBJ2-3; a weak D match, TRBD1 (6 bases). This CDR3 is 15 amino acids long. V lost 4 bases, J lost 2 bases, and 14 bases lay in between. Germline values: CDR1 SGHDT, CDR2 YYEEEE. The CDR3 DNA reads as TGTGCCAGCAGCCCACGGGACATCTCCACAGATACGCAGTATTTT. Its protein product is CASSPRDISTDTQYF.